What follows are 3 T cell receptor beta chains derived from one specimen sequenced in a study of shared clonotypes between healthy human individuals (dated by TCRdb to about 2020). To prepare the library, the immunoSEQ multiplex PCR assay was applied. What TCRdb holds here is the immuneACCESS table cut down to in-frame rearrangements. Part of the clones is not present; checked against another copy, under half of the missing clones reflect an unresolved V gene, and the others are unexplained. This sample lists about 230,000 clones; 65% to 70% were detected once. Roughly 11% of the sample belongs to the ten largest clones. The sequencing input was memory CD4+ T cells sorted from blood. In light of the paper, this sample's cell subset or site label describes: CD45RA-negative fraction. Receptor source: a man aged 25-45 years in good health.

V usage is TRBV18 and J usage is TRBJ2-7; 8 positions agree with TRBD1. Germline assignment: CDR1 KGHSH and CDR2 LQKENI. Unmatched junction bases numbered 7, after V lost 6 bases and J lost 0 bases. The CDR3 has 15 residues. Here the CDR3 DNA reads TGTGCCAGCTCGAAGACAGGGGAAGGCTCCTACGAGCAGTACTTC. It encodes CASSKTGEGSYEQYF.

The chain joins TRBV19 to TRBJ2-2; D gene unclear. Germline V gene lookup returns CDR1 LNHDA and CDR2 SQIVND (reference sequence). The ends were cut back, 5 bases at V and 2 bases at J, with 12 bases in the middle. The CDR3 has 15 amino acids. The CDR3, as DNA: TGTGCCAGTAGTTGGAACCCTATTAACACCGGGGAGCTGTTTTTT. This sequence encodes CASSWNPINTGELFF.

Only a few counts were recorded for this clone. This CDR3 reads CASSPKLVGYYEQYF. CDR3 in DNA: TGTGCCAGTAGTCCAAAACTGGTCGGTTACTACGAGCAGTACTTC. The chain joins TRBV19 to TRBJ2-7; D is undetermined. V was trimmed by 5 bases and J by 3 bases, leaving 17 bases between them. CDR3 length: 15 amino acids. CDR1 is LNHDA and CDR2 is SQIVND in the germline V gene (reference sequence).